These 21 T cell receptor beta chains were all obtained from the same sample, sequenced in a study of blood T cells in healthy people across ages. Combining a sample-barcoded 5' primer with a J-beta primer mix, a second PCR ran for 7 to 11 cycles. TCRdb fed the 5' RACE reads into MiXCR, producing one record per CDR3 protein. In the table there are roughly 680,000 distinct CDR3 sequences, roughly 50% of which are singletons. The sample comprised blood. These receptors were obtained from a woman aged 55-69 years in good health.

V and J are TRBV7-8 and TRBJ2-3; D gene uncertain. V lost 5 bases to trimming and J lost 6 bases, with 21 bases between them. The length of the CDR3 is 16 residues. From germline, CDR1 is SGHVS and CDR2 FQNEAQ. The CDR3 sequence: CASSRSDVPQADTQYF. CDR3 coding DNA: TGTGCCAGCAGCCGTTCGGACGTCCCCCAAGCGGATACGCAGTATTTT.

This clonotype was detected only a few times. The chain employs TRBV4-3 and TRBJ2-1, with TRBD2 matching over 10 bases. The CDR3 extends over 15 amino acids. The V gene end was trimmed by 4 bases and the J gene end by 1 base; junction bases not matched to a gene: 1. In germline, CDR1 is LGHNA, CDR2 YSLEER. The CDR3 spells CASSPSGGSYNEQFF. The CDR3 region has the DNA TGCGCCAGCAGCCCTAGCGGGGGTTCCTACAATGAGCAGTTCTTC.

This clonotype has more than one count but fewer than ten. The J gene is TRBJ2-7, the V gene TRBV14; D is unclear. The J call is in doubt because the DNA end fits TRBJ2-5 better. CDR3 length: 11 amino acids. Germline V lookup: CDR1 SGHDN, CDR2 FVKESK. The CDR3 loop is CASSHSKTQYF. In DNA form, the CDR3 reads TGTGCCAGCAGCCACAGTAAGACCCAGTACTTC.

This clonotype was detected a few times. The J gene is TRBJ2-7, the V gene TRBV12-3 or TRBV12-4, with 8 bases identical to TRBD1. Trimming cost V 5 bases and J 5 bases; bases outside gene matches: 5. This CDR3 has 13 residues. The CDR3 loop reads CASSPDREDEQYF. In DNA, the CDR3 is TGTGCCAGCAGTCCGGACAGGGAAGACGAGCAGTACTTC.

This clonotype was picked up a small number of times. V is TRBV7-9 and J is TRBJ2-1, with 10 nucleotides matching TRBD2. Per the germline V gene, CDR1 is SEHNR and CDR2 is FQNEAQ (reference sequence). The CDR3 sequence is 16 residues long. Trimming cost V 4 bases and J 1 base; bases outside gene matches: 4. Here the CDR3 DNA reads TGTGCCAGCAGCTCCGGGACTAGCGTGTCCTACAATGAGCAGTTCTTC. Amino acids: CASSSGTSVSYNEQFF.

About this clonotype: It may be a read error: a sequence one base away is much more abundant. The chain recombines TRBV6-6 with TRBJ2-7; D may be TRBD1 (5 bases). Germline V gene data show CDR1 as MNHNY and CDR2 as SVGAGI (reference sequence). This CDR3 region has 14 residues. The germline V and J ends were trimmed by 6 bases and 0 bases, with 12 bases remaining between them. CDR3 coding DNA: TGTGCCAGCAGAGCTGACAGTGGCTCCTACGAGCAGTACTTC. Translating gives CASRADSGSYEQYF.

The V call is TRBV15, the J call TRBJ2-1, with 7 bases fitting TRBD2. In germline, CDR1 is LNHNV, CDR2 YYDKDF (reference sequence). This CDR3 contains 14 residues. V lost 3 bases, J lost 5 bases, and 4 bases stayed unmatched. DNA of the CDR3: TGTGCCACCAGCAGTCCAGCGGGGAACAATGAGCAGTTCTTC. Protein: CATSSPAGNNEQFF.

This sequence joins TRBV20-1 and TRBJ2-1; 8 nucleotides line up with TRBD2. Losses at the gene ends were 5 bases for V and 10 bases for J; bases not matched to a gene: 7. From germline, CDR1 is DFQATT and CDR2 SNEGSKA (reference sequence). CDR3 length: 12 residues. CDR3 in amino acids: CSASAGAWEQFF. The CDR3 DNA sequence: TGCAGTGCTTCAGCGGGAGCTTGGGAGCAGTTCTTC.

This clonotype was picked up a small number of times. The chain uses TRBV5-1 and TRBJ2-1; D might be TRBD1 or TRBD2, each matching 5 bases. CDR1 and CDR2 (germline): SGHRS, YFSETQ. Trimming took 0 bases from V and 4 from J, leaving 11 bases between them. This CDR3 region has 15 residues. CDR3 in amino acids: CASSLATGHYNEQFF. CDR3 nucleotides: TGCGCCAGCAGCTTGGCAACGGGGCATTACAATGAGCAGTTCTTC.

Many counts were recorded for this clonotype. The V call is TRBV9, the J call TRBJ1-2; no definite D call. Germline lookup yields CDR1 SGDLS and CDR2 YYNGEE. CDR3 length: 13 residues. With 2 bases removed from V and 3 bases from J, the gap between germline ends came to 8 bases. DNA for the CDR3: TGTGCCAGCAGCGTCGACGGACACTATGGCTACACCTTC. Translation: CASSVDGHYGYTF. Based on the CDR3 plus reference TRBV9 and TRBJ1-2, the full variable domain is DSGVTQTPKHLITATGQRVTLRCSPRSGDLSVYWYQQSLDQGLQFLIQYYNGEERAKGNILERFSAQQFPDLHSELNLSSLELGDSALYFCASSVDGHYGYTFGSGTRLTVV.

This clonotype showed up just a few times. J is TRBJ2-7 and V is TRBV29-1; D is perhaps TRBD1 or TRBD2 (5 bases each). V lost 6 bases and J lost 3, with 12 bases in between. The CDR3 has 12 amino acids. CDR1 and CDR2 from the germline V gene are SQVTM and ANQGSEA. The CDR3 sequence: CSVDGTGYEQYF. In DNA form, the CDR3 reads TGCAGCGTGGACGGGACGGGCTACGAGCAGTACTTC.

The chain links TRBV27 to TRBJ2-1, with D perhaps matching TRBD2 (6 bases). V was cut by 6 bases and J by 2 bases, with 14 bases left in between. This CDR3 spans 15 amino acids. CDR1 and CDR2 (germline): MNHEY, SMNVEV (reference sequence). CDR3 nucleotides: TGTGCCAGCAGGGAGCGGGCGGAAGCCTACAATGAGCAGTTCTTC. It yields the protein CASRERAEAYNEQFF.

This clonotype was picked up a small number of times. The chain is built from TRBV28 and TRBJ1-2; possibly TRBD1 for D (5 bases). Germline V gives CDR1 MDHEN, CDR2 SYDVKM. This CDR3 is built from 15 residues. V was pared by 3 bases and J by 8 bases, with 19 bases between. CDR3 in amino acids: CASSFPHRLIEGYTF. In DNA form, the CDR3 reads TGTGCCAGCAGTTTCCCTCACAGGCTCATCGAAGGCTACACCTTC.

For this clonotype: The junction shows a germline mismatch at one end, possibly a read error. This chain uses TRBV5-1 with TRBJ2-1; 7 nucleotides align to TRBD1. Per germline, CDR1 SGHRS and CDR2 YFSETQ. This CDR3 has 14 amino acids. The CDR3 nucleotides are TGCGCCAGCAGCTTAGACAGGGTTTACAATGAGCGGTTCTTC. Protein sequence: CASSLDRVYNERFF.

V gene TRBV20-1 combines with J gene TRBJ2-1; 9 positions match TRBD1. V was pared by 5 bases and J by 6 bases, with 8 bases of the junction left unmatched. Germline CDR1 is DFQATT and CDR2 is SNEGSKA (reference sequence). This CDR3 has 14 amino acids. Here the CDR3 reads CSAGTGTGINEQFF. In DNA form, the CDR3 reads TGCAGTGCTGGCACCGGGACAGGGATCAATGAGCAGTTCTTC.

The chain recombines TRBV27 with TRBJ2-3; D is unresolved. The CDR3 consists of 14 residues. The V end was cut by 4 bases, the J end by 3 bases, with 11 bases between. Germline lookup yields CDR1 MNHEY and CDR2 SMNVEV (reference sequence). The CDR3 bases are TGTGCCAGCAGTTCACGTCCTCGTACAGATACGCAGTATTTT. Translated, it gives CASSSRPRTDTQYF.

This clonotype was counted between two and nine times. J is TRBJ2-3 and V is TRBV7-3; TRBD2 matches 8 bases. Germline V gene data show CDR1 as SGHTA and CDR2 as FQGTGA. This CDR3 has 16 residues. Unmatched junction bases numbered 11, after V lost 5 bases and J lost 4 bases. The CDR3: CASSRTGLAMSDTQYF. CDR3 nucleotide sequence: TGTGCCAGCAGCCGAACCGGACTAGCTATGTCAGATACGCAGTATTTT.

The genes are TRBV7-2 and TRBJ2-1, with D perhaps matching TRBD2 (6 bases). CDR3 size: 15 residues. The germline gives CDR1 SGHTA, CDR2 FQGNSA. V lost 5 bases and J 5 bases, leaving 16 bases between the germline ends. In DNA form, the CDR3 reads TGTGCCAGCAGCCCTCCCCGTAGCGGAAACAATGAGCAGTTCTTC. This translates into CASSPPRSGNNEQFF. Drawing the rest from reference TRBV7-2 and TRBJ2-1, the complete variable domain is GAGVSQSPSNKVTEKGKDVELRCDPISGHTALYWYRQSLGQGLEFLIYFQGNSAPDKSGLPSDRFSAERTGGSVSTLTIQRTQQEDSAVYLCASSPPRSGNNEQFFGPGTRLTVL.

This chain connects TRBV15 to TRBJ1-4, with D tentatively TRBD1 (6 bases). V was shortened by 2 bases and J by 4 bases, with 11 bases between the two germline ends. This CDR3 region has 15 residues. Germline V gene sequence: CDR1 LNHNV, CDR2 YYDKDF (reference sequence). CDR3 in amino acids: CATSRSDRVNEKLFF. The CDR3 DNA is TGTGCCACCAGCAGATCGGACAGAGTTAATGAAAAACTGTTTTTT.

At least ten counts were recorded for this clonotype. V and J are TRBV27 and TRBJ2-7; 10 bases fit TRBD1. CDR3 length: 15 amino acids. V lost 5 bases and J lost 5; bases outside the gene matches: 9. Germline V gene lookup returns CDR1 MNHEY and CDR2 SMNVEV (reference sequence). The DNA of the CDR3 is TGTGCCAGCAGTACGCCGGGACAGGGGTCTCACGAGCAGTACTTC. Translation gives CASSTPGQGSHEQYF.

This clonotype has more than one count but fewer than ten. The J gene is TRBJ2-1, the V gene TRBV4-2; the D is unclear. There are 16 residues in the CDR3. In germline, CDR1 is LGHNA, CDR2 YNFKEQ. V lost 5 bases and J 7 bases, leaving 21 bases between the germline ends. The DNA of the CDR3 is TGTGCCAGCAGCGACAATTTGTACCCGATCGGGAATGAGCAGTTCTTC. It is translated as CASSDNLYPIGNEQFF.